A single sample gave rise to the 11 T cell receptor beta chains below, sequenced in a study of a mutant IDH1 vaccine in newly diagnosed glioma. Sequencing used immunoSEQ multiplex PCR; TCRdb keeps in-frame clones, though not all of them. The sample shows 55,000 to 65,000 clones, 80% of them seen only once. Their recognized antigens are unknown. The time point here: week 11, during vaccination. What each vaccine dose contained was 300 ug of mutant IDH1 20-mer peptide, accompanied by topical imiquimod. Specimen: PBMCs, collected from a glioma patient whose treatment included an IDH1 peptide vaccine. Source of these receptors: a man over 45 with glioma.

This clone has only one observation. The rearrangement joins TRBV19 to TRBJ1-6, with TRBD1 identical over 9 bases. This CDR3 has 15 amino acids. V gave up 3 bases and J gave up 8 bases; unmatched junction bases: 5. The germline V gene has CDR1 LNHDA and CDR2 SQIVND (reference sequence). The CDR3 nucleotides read TGTGCCAGTAGTATCACCGGGACAGGGCATTCACCCCTCCACTTT. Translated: CASSITGTGHSPLHF.

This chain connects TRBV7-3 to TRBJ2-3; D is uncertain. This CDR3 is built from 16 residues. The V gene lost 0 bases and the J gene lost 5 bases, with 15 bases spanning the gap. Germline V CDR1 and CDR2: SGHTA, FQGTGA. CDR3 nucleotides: TGTGCCAGCAGCTTAACGAACGGCTTGGCAGGAGATACGCAGTATTTT. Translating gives CASSLTNGLAGDTQYF.

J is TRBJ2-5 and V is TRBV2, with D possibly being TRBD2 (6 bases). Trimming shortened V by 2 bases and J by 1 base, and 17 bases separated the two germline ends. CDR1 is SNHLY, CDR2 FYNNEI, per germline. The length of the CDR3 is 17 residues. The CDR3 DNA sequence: TGTGCCAGCAGTGAACATGACCTGGGGGGAGGCCAAGAGACCCAGTACTTC. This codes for CASSEHDLGGGQETQYF.

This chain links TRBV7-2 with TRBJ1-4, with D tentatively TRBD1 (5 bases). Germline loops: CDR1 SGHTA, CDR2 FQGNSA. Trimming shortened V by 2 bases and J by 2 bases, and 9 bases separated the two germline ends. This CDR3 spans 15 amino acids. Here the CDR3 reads CASSLTQGTNEKLFF. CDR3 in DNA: TGTGCCAGCAGCTTAACCCAGGGCACTAATGAAAAACTGTTTTTT.

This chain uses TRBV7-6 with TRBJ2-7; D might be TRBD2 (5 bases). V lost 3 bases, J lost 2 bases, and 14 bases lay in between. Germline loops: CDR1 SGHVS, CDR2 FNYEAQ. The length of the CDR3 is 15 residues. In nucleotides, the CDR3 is TGTGCCAGCAGCTTCATAGCGCGACACACCTACGAGCAGTACTTC. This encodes CASSFIARHTYEQYF. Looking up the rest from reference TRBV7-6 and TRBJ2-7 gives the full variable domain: GAGVSQSPRYKVTKRGQDVALRCDPISGHVSLYWYRQALGQGPEFLTYFNYEAQQDKSGLPNDRFSAERPEGSISTLTIQRTEQRDSAMYRCASSFIARHTYEQYFGPGTRLTVT.

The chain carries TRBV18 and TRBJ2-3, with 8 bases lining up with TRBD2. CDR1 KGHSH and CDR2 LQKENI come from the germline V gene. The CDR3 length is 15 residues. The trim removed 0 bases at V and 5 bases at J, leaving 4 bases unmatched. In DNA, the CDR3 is TGTGCCAGCTCACCACCTAGCGGGGCCATAGATACGCAGTATTTT. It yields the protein CASSPPSGAIDTQYF.

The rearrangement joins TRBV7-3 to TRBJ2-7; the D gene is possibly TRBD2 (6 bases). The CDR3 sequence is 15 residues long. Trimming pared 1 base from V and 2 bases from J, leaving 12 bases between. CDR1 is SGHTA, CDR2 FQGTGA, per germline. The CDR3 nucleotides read TGTGCCAGCAGCTTAAATGCGGGACCTGCCTACGAGCAGTACTTC. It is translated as CASSLNAGPAYEQYF.

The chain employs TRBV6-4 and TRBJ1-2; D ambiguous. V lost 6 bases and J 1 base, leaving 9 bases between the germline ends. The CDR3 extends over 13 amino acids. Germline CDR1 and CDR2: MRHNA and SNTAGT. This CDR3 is CASRQGLNYGYTF. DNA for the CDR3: TGTGCCAGCAGGCAAGGACTTAACTATGGCTACACCTTC.

DNA for the CDR3: TGTGCCAGCAGTGAAGCCCGCGGGGATAATGAGCAGTTCTTC. It encodes CASSEARGDNEQFF. The V call is TRBV2, the J call TRBJ2-1; possible D gene TRBD2, 6 bases. With 0 bases removed from V and 7 bases from J, the gap between germline ends came to 10 bases. This CDR3 has 14 amino acids. The germline gives CDR1 SNHLY, CDR2 FYNNEI.

CDR3 bases: TGTGCCAGCGGGACAGGGGGCACCTCCTACGAGCAGTACTTC. This encodes CASGTGGTSYEQYF. The chain recombines TRBV2 with TRBJ2-7, with 12 bases identical to TRBD1. The length of the CDR3 is 14 residues. Germline CDR1 reads SNHLY; CDR2 reads FYNNEI. The junction had 2 bases not matched to a gene; V was cut back by 8 bases and J by 0 bases.

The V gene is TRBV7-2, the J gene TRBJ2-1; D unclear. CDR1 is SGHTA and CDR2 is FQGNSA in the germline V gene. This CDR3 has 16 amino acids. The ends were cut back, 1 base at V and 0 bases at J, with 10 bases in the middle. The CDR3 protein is CASSLVSLSSYNEQFF. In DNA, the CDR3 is TGTGCCAGCAGCTTAGTAAGTCTCAGCTCCTACAATGAGCAGTTCTTC.